This record looks at one T cell receptor beta chain sequence and its context. The data were taken from a study of blood T cell repertoires in COVID-19. With 6 bases clipped from V and 6 bases from J, the junction kept 1 base outside the gene matches. This CDR3 has 12 amino acids. As handled by the study authors: Amplification with reference gene primers provided the estimates of nucleated cell counts. Assay used: immunoSEQ multiplex PCR; TCRdb lists only in-frame clones, some missing. Clone size and the V and J calls come from that table; the DNA yielded D and trimming. The sample contains about 200,000 clones, approximately 86% of which appear only once. The study drew participants aged about 18 to 90 years from some 25 US areas. Participants' reported clinical history set cohort assignment.

The chain is built from TRBV12-3 or TRBV12-4 and TRBJ1-1; the match to TRBD1 covers 10 bases. The TCR originated in a woman between 35 and 50 years old with acute COVID-19. Material for sequencing was PBMCs or T cells enriched from blood (not recorded which). The CDR3 here is CASSGQGAEAFF. The DNA for the CDR3 is TGTGCCAGCAGCGGACAGGGGGCTGAAGCTTTCTTT.